Below are 7 T cell receptor beta chains sequenced from a single sample in a study of CD8+ T cells in alopecia areata. Noted treatment: oral pan-JAK inhibitor, 5-10 mg twice daily. TCR sequencing used cDNA made by reverse transcription of extracted RNA. TCRdb's table, derived via immunoSEQ multiplex PCR, lists solely in-frame clones and lacks some. The sample shows roughly 120,000 clones, 50% to 65% of them seen only once. This sample comprised CD4+ T cells sorted from blood, obtained at week 24, from a patient treated with tofacitinib. The receptors derive from a human donor with alopecia areata.

The chain's CDR3 is CASSSGDLLTEAFF. CDR3 bases: TGCGCCAGCAGCTCGGGGGACTTGTTGACTGAAGCTTTCTTT. The rearrangement joins TRBV5-1 to TRBJ1-1, with D tentatively TRBD1 (5 bases). The CDR3 loop spans 14 amino acids. The germline V gene encodes CDR1 SGHRS and CDR2 YFSETQ. Trimming removed 3 bases from V and 5 bases from J, with 14 bases in between. Combining the CDR3 with reference TRBV5-1 and TRBJ1-1 gives the whole variable domain KAGVTQTPRYLIKTRGQQVTLSCSPISGHRSVSWYQQTPGQGLQFLFEYFSETQRNKGNFPGRFSGRQFSNSRSEMNVSTLELGDSALYLCASSSGDLLTEAFFGQGTRLTVV.

This clone was observed a few times. J is TRBJ1-5 and V is TRBV7-2; 9 positions match TRBD1. Per germline, CDR1 SGHTA and CDR2 FQGNSA. The CDR3 contains 15 residues. V shed 6 bases and J 2 bases; nucleotides not matched to a gene: 5. The CDR3 DNA reads as TGTGCCAGCAGGGGGGGACAGGGAGGCAATCAGCCCCAGCATTTT. Its translation is CASRGGQGGNQPQHF.

The genes are TRBV7-2 and TRBJ1-5; weak D call: TRBD1 (5 bases). V was trimmed by 3 bases and J by 0 bases, leaving 9 bases between them. Germline assignment: CDR1 SGHTA and CDR2 FQGNSA. The CDR3 runs to 15 residues. Here the CDR3 reads CASSFGAHSNQPQHF. CDR3 nucleotides: TGTGCCAGCAGCTTTGGGGCACATAGCAATCAGCCCCAGCATTTT. Combining the CDR3 with reference TRBV7-2 and TRBJ1-5 gives the whole variable domain GAGVSQSPSNKVTEKGKDVELRCDPISGHTALYWYRQSLGQGLEFLIYFQGNSAPDKSGLPSDRFSAERTGGSVSTLTIQRTQQEDSAVYLCASSFGAHSNQPQHFGDGTRLSIL.

The rearrangement uses TRBV27 and TRBJ2-7, with a tentative D call TRBD1 (6 bases). The CDR3 loop spans 15 amino acids. Trimming removed 3 bases from V and 6 bases from J, with 18 bases in between. Per germline, CDR1 MNHEY and CDR2 SMNVEV (reference sequence). The CDR3 coding sequence is TGTGCCAGCAGTTTTCGTGAGACAGGTCGGAGCGAGCAGTACTTC. Encoded protein: CASSFRETGRSEQYF.

The genes are TRBV25-1 and TRBJ1-2; 8 positions agree with TRBD1. Per germline, CDR1 MGHDK and CDR2 SYGVNS. The CDR3 runs 13 residues. V lost 8 bases and J lost 6; bases outside the gene matches: 8. The CDR3 DNA sequence: TGTGCCAGCTCTGGATCGGACAGGGATGGCTACACCTTC. It encodes CASSGSDRDGYTF.

This clone appeared a few times. This chain links TRBV29-1 with TRBJ2-7; 9 positions match TRBD1. Germline V lookup: CDR1 SQVTM, CDR2 ANQGSEA. The ends lost 4 bases at V and 5 bases at J; junction bases unmatched: 6. The CDR3 spans 13 residues. The CDR3 DNA reads TGCAGCGTTGCCGGGACAGGGTCCCACGAGCAGTACTTC. This gives the protein CSVAGTGSHEQYF.

The V call is TRBV4-3, the J call TRBJ1-2, with D perhaps TRBD1 (5 bases). The CDR3 extends over 13 amino acids. Germline-derived CDR1 and CDR2 are LGHNA and YSLEER. V was trimmed by 0 bases and J by 5 bases, leaving 7 bases between them. CDR3 residues: CASSQEQGYGYTF. The CDR3 region has the DNA TGCGCCAGCAGCCAAGAGCAGGGTTATGGCTACACCTTC.